One sample yielded the 7 T cell receptor beta chains listed below, sequenced in a study of cytomegalovirus exposure and HLA in healthy donors. The study ran its PCR with 60 Vbeta and 13 Jbeta primers. The table came from immunoSEQ multiplex PCR; TCRdb's copy has only in-frame clones and leaves some out. The sample has 89,000 or so clones; 84% are singletons. The specimen sequenced was PBMCs. The receptors were gathered from a woman aged 18 to 35 in good health and CMV-seropositive.

The J gene is TRBJ1-5, the V gene TRBV30; the D is unclear. The germline V gene has CDR1 GTSNPN and CDR2 SVGIG (reference sequence). The CDR3 consists of 13 residues. V was trimmed by 2 bases and J by 2 bases, leaving 7 bases between them. CDR3 in DNA: TGTGCCTGGAGTAGGGAGGGCAATCAGCCCCAGCATTTT. Protein product: CAWSREGNQPQHF.

The chain has TRBV5-1 and TRBJ1-1; D may be TRBD1 (5 bases). The CDR3 covers 14 residues. CDR1 and CDR2 (germline): SGHRS, YFSETQ. With 0 bases removed from V and 11 bases from J, the gap between germline ends came to 17 bases. CDR3 in amino acids: CASSLEVVGGEAFF. The CDR3 region has the DNA TGCGCCAGCAGCTTGGAAGTCGTGGGGGGTGAGGCTTTCTTT.

The chain couples TRBV5-1 to TRBJ2-6; no clear D gene. This CDR3 spans 16 amino acids. V shed 5 bases and J shed 0 bases, with 12 bases lying between them. CDR1 is SGHRS, CDR2 YFSETQ, per germline. CDR3 in amino acids: CASRTSVLSGANVLTF. In nucleotides, the CDR3 is TGCGCCAGCAGAACAAGCGTCCTCTCTGGGGCCAACGTCCTGACTTTC.

The genes are TRBV6-5 and TRBJ2-7; D call uncertain. This CDR3 is 16 amino acids long. The germline V gene encodes CDR1 MNHEY and CDR2 SVGAGI. Trimming shortened V by 3 bases and J by 6 bases, and 21 bases separated the two germline ends. DNA of the CDR3: TGTGCCAGCAGTTATTCCCGGGTGGCCCCCTCTCTCGAGCAGTACTTC. This translates into CASSYSRVAPSLEQYF.

The V and J genes are TRBV5-4 and TRBJ2-7; 11 bases are shared with TRBD2. The CDR3 totals 15 residues. CDR1 is SGHNT, CDR2 YYREEE, per germline (reference sequence). Germline trimming cut 9 bases from V and 0 bases from J; bases unmatched to any gene: 8. CDR3 sequence reads: CATRLAGRSSYEQYF. CDR3 nucleotide sequence: TGTGCCACCCGACTAGCGGGAAGGAGCTCCTACGAGCAGTACTTC.

To note about this clone: The junction differs from germline at one of its ends, possibly a read error. The chain links TRBV20-1 to TRBJ2-7, with TRBD1 matching over 7 bases. Germline CDR1 and CDR2: DFQATT and SNEGSKA (reference sequence). This CDR3 is 10 amino acids long. The CDR3 loop reads CSAKQGNGAF. The CDR3 DNA reads TGCAGTGCTAAACAGGGGAATGGGGCTTTC.

The rearrangement links TRBV25-1 to TRBJ2-5; TRBD2 is a possible D gene (5 bases). V gave up 4 bases and J gave up 5 bases, with 17 bases separating them. Germline lookup yields CDR1 MGHDK and CDR2 SYGVNS. The length of the CDR3 is 15 residues. The CDR3 spells CASSGRIGSGETQYF. For the CDR3, the DNA is TGTGCCAGCAGTGGAAGAATAGGGTCGGGGGAGACCCAGTACTTC.